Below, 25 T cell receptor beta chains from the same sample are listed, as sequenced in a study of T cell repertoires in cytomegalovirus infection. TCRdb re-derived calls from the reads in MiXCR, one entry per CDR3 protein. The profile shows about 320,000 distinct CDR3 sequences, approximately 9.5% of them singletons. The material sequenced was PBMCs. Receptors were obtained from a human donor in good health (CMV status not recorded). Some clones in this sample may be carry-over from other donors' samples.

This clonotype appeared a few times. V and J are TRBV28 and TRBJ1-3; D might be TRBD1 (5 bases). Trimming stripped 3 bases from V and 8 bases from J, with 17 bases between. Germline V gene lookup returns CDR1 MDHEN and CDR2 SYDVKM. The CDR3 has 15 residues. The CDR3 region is CASSLWTRPEDTIYF. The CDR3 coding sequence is TGTGCCAGCAGTTTGTGGACAAGGCCCGAGGACACCATATATTTT.

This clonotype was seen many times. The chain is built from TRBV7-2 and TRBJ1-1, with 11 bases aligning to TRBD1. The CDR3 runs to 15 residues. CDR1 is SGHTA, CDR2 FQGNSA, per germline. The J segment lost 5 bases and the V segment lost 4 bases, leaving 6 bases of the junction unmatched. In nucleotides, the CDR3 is TGTGCCAGCAGCTACGGGACAGGGGGTAGGACTGAAGCTTTCTTT. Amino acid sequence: CASSYGTGGRTEAFF.

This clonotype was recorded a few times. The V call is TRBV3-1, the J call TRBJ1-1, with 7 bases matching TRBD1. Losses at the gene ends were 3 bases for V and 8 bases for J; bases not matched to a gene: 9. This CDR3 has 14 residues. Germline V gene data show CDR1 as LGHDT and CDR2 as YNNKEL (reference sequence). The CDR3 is CASSQVQGPGEAFF. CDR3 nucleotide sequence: TGTGCCAGCAGCCAGGTACAGGGGCCCGGCGAAGCTTTCTTT.

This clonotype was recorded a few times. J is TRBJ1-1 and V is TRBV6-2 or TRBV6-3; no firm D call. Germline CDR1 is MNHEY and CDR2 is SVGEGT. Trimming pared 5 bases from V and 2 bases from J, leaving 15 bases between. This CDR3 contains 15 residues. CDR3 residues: CASSLLPSINTEAFF. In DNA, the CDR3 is TGTGCCAGCAGTCTCCTACCATCCATTAACACTGAAGCTTTCTTT.

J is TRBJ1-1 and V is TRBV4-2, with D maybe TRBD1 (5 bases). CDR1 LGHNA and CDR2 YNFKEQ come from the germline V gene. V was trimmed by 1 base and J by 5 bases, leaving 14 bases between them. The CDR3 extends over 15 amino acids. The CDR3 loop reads CASSQVWGERTEAFF. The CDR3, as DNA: TGTGCCAGCAGCCAAGTCTGGGGCGAAAGGACTGAAGCTTTCTTT.

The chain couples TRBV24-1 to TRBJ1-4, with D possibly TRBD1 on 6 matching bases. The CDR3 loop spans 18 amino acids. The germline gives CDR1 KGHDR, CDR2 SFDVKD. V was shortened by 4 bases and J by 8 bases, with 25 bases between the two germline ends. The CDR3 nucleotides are TGTGCCACCAGTGACCACCCCCTTGGACAGACGGGGGGGGAAAAACTGTTTTTT. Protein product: CATSDHPLGQTGGEKLFF.

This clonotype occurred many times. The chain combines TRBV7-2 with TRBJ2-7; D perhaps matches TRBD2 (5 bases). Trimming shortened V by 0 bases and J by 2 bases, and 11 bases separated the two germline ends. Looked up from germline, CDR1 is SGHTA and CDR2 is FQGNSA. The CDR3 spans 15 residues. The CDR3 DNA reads TGTGCCAGCAGCTTAGCGGCTAGCTACACCTACGAGCAGTACTTC. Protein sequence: CASSLAASYTYEQYF.

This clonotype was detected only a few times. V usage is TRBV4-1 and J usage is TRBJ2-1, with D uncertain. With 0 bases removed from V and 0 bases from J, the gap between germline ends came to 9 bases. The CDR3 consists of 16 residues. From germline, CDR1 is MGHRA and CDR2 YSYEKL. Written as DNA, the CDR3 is TGCGCCAGCAGCCAAGATCTGAGTAACTCCTACAATGAGCAGTTCTTC. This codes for CASSQDLSNSYNEQFF.

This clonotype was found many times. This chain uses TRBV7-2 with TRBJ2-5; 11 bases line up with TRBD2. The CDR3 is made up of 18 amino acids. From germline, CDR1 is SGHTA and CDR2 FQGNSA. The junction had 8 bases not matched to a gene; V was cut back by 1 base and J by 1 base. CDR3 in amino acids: CASSLEGASGGLQETQYF. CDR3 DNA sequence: TGTGCCAGCAGCTTAGAGGGCGCTAGCGGGGGGCTCCAAGAGACCCAGTACTTC.

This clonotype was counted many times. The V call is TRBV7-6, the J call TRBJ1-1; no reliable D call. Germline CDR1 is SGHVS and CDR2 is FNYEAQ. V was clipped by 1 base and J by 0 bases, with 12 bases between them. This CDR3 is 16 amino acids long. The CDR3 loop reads CASSLVGQAMNTEAFF. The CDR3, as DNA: TGTGCCAGCAGCTTAGTAGGTCAGGCGATGAACACTGAAGCTTTCTTT.

CDR3 nucleotides: TGTGCCAGCAGCTTAGCCCTAGCGGGAGCACAGAATACGCAGTATTTT. This encodes CASSLALAGAQNTQYF. The chain joins TRBV7-9 to TRBJ2-3; the match to TRBD2 covers 10 bases. Germline CDR1 reads SEHNR; CDR2 reads FQNEAQ (reference sequence). The CDR3 has 16 residues. Losses at the gene ends were 0 bases for V and 7 bases for J; bases not matched to a gene: 7.

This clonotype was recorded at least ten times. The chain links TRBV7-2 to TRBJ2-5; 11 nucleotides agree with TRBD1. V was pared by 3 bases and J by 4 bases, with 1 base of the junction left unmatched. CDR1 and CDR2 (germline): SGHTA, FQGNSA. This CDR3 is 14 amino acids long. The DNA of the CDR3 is TGTGCCAGCAGCTTTGGACAGGGGGCAGAGACCCAGTACTTC. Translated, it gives CASSFGQGAETQYF. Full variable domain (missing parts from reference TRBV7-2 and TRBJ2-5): GAGVSQSPSNKVTEKGKDVELRCDPISGHTALYWYRQSLGQGLEFLIYFQGNSAPDKSGLPSDRFSAERTGGSVSTLTIQRTQQEDSAVYLCASSFGQGAETQYFGPGTRLLVL.

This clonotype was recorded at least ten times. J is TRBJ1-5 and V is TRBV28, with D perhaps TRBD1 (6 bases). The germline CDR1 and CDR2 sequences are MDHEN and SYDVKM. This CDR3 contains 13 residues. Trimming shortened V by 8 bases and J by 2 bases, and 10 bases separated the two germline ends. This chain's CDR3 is CASQYRGNQPQHF. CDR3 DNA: TGTGCCAGCCAGTACAGGGGCAATCAGCCCCAGCATTTT.

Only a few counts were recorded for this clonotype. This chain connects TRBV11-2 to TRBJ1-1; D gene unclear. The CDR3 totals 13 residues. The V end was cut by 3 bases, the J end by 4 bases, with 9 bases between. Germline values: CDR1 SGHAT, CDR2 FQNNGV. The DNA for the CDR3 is TGTGCCAGCAGCTTCCCCAGGACCACTGAAGCTTTCTTT. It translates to CASSFPRTTEAFF.

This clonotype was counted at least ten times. CDR3 DNA sequence: TGTGCCAGTAGTATTGGGGTGGGGTCGAGCTCCTACAATGAGCAGTTCTTC. Translation: CASSIGVGSSSYNEQFF. The chain is built from TRBV19 and TRBJ2-1; D is unclear. Germline assignment: CDR1 LNHDA and CDR2 SQIVND (reference sequence). CDR3 size: 17 residues. The germline V and J ends were trimmed by 3 bases and 0 bases, with 15 bases remaining between them.

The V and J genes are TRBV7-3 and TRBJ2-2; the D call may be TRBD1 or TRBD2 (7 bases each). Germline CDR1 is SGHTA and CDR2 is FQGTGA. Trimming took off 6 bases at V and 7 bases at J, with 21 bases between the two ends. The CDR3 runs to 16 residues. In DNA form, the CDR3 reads TGTGCCAGCAGTCAAATGGGAGGGGGCTTGAACGGGGAGCTGTTTTTT. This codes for CASSQMGGGLNGELFF.

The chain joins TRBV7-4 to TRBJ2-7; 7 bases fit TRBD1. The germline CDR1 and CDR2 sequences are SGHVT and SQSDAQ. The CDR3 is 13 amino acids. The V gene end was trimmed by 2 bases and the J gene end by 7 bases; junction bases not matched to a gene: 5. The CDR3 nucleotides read TGTGCCAGCAGCTTAATACTACAGGGGGAGCAGTACTTC. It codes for CASSLILQGEQYF.

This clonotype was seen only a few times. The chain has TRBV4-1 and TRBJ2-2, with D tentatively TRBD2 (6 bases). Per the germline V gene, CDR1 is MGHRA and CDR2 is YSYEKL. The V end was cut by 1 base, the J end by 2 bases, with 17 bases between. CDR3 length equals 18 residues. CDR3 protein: CASSQVVGGAENTGELFF. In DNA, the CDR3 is TGCGCCAGCAGCCAAGTAGTGGGCGGGGCCGAAAACACCGGGGAGCTGTTTTTT.

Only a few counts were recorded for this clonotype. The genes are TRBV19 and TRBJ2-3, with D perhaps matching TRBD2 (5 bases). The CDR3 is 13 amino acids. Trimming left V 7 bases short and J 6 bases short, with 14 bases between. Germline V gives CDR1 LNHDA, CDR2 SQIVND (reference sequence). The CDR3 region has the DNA TGTGCCAGTAATGGCGGTCGGAGGGATACGCAGTATTTT. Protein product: CASNGGRRDTQYF.

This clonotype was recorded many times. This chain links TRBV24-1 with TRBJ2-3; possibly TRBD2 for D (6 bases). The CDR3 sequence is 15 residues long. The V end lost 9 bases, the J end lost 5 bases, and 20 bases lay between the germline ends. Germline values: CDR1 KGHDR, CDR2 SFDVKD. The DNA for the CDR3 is TGTGCCACCTCCATCGGGGGACGGGATCAAGATACGCAGTATTTT. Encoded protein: CATSIGGRDQDTQYF.

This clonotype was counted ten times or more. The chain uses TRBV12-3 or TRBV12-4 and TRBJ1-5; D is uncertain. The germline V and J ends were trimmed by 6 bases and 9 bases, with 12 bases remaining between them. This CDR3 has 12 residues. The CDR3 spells CASRMGSRPQHF. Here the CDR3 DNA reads TGTGCCAGCAGAATGGGTAGCCGGCCCCAGCATTTT.

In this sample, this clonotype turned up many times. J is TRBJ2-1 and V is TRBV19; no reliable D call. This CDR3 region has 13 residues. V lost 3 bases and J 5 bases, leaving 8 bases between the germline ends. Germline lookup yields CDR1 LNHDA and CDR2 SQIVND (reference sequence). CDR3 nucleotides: TGTGCCAGTAGTATGGGGTCCGACAATGAGCAGTTCTTC. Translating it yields CASSMGSDNEQFF.

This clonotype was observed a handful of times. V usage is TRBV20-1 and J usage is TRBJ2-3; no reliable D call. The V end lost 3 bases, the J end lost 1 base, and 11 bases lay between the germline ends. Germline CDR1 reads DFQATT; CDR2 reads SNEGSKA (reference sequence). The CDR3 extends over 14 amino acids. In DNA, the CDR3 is TGCAGTGCTAGGGCCCCCGCACGCACAGATACGCAGTATTTT. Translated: CSARAPARTDTQYF.

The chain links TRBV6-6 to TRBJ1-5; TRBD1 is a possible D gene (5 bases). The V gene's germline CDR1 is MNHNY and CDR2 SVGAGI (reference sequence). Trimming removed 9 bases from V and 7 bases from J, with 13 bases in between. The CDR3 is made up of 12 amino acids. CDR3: CAREDTQQPQHF. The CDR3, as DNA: TGTGCCAGGGAGGACACTCAGCAGCCCCAGCATTTT.

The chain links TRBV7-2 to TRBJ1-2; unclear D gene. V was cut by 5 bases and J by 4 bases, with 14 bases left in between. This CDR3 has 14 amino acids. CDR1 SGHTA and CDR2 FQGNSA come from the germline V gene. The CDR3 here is CASSTSPDSYGYTF. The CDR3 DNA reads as TGTGCCAGCAGCACCTCCCCGGACTCCTATGGCTACACCTTC.